This entry lists 7 T cell receptor beta chains sequenced from one sample in a study of T cells in Graves' hyperthyroidism and ophthalmopathy. Template material for amplifying TCR beta CDR3 regions consisted of RNA transcripts. First-round RT-PCR with HTBI primers amplified the TCR CDR3 region. MiXCR, run by TCRdb on the multiplex PCR reads, gives a single entry per CDR3 protein. The sample includes 660,000 or so distinct CDR3 sequences, less than 25% of them seen just once. The sequenced sample consisted of blood. The receptor set was obtained from a man aged 25-40 years with Graves' ophthalmopathy.

In this sample, this clonotype turned up a few times. The rearrangement links TRBV4-3 to TRBJ2-7, with unresolved D. V was shortened by 0 bases and J by 4 bases, with 10 bases between the two germline ends. The CDR3 covers 14 residues. CDR1 and CDR2 from the germline V gene are LGHNA and YSLEER. The CDR3 loop is CASSQDHSRYEQYF. CDR3 sequence (DNA): TGCGCCAGCAGCCAAGATCACAGCAGGTACGAGCAGTACTTC.

The V call is TRBV5-1, the J call TRBJ2-3; D gene ambiguous. V gave up 4 bases and J gave up 2 bases, with 5 bases separating them. The CDR3 sequence is 12 residues long. Germline V gene data show CDR1 as SGHRS and CDR2 as YFSETQ. The CDR3 nucleotides read TGCGCCAGCAGCCAATACACAGATACGCAGTATTTT. It translates to CASSQYTDTQYF.

This clonotype occurred many times. The rearrangement joins TRBV28 to TRBJ1-5; the D gene is possibly TRBD1 (5 bases). V gave up 3 bases and J gave up 7 bases, with 16 bases separating them. The CDR3 contains 15 residues. The germline V gene has CDR1 MDHEN and CDR2 SYDVKM. This chain's CDR3 is CASSLEGESFQPQHF. The CDR3 nucleotides are TGTGCCAGCAGTTTGGAAGGGGAGTCTTTCCAGCCCCAGCATTTT.

A word on this clonotype: A read error may explain this, as a much larger clone is one base away. The chain combines TRBV27 with TRBJ1-1; D not certain. This CDR3 is built from 18 residues. Germline CDR1 MNHEY, CDR2 SMNVEV (reference sequence). CDR3 loop: CASSPTDPSFPMNTGAFF. The CDR3 nucleotides read TGTGCCAGCAGTCCGACCGACCCCTCCTTCCCAATGAACACTGGAGCTTTCTTT.

The rearrangement links TRBV4-2 to TRBJ2-7; 8 bases map to TRBD2. The ends lost 4 bases at V and 6 bases at J; junction bases unmatched: 14. Germline V gene data show CDR1 as LGHNA and CDR2 as YNFKEQ. The CDR3 runs 16 residues. The CDR3 spells CASSPSVAGGSGEQYF. CDR3 nucleotides: TGTGCCAGCAGCCCCTCTGTCGCGGGGGGTTCAGGCGAGCAGTACTTC.

This chain uses TRBV9 with TRBJ1-4; D unresolved. The germline CDR1 and CDR2 sequences are SGDLS and YYNGEE. This CDR3 has 15 amino acids. Deletions cut 4 bases from V and 4 bases from J, with 14 bases between. The CDR3 loop is CASSLQGAVNEKLFF. Written as DNA, the CDR3 is TGTGCCAGCAGCCTCCAAGGCGCCGTTAATGAAAAACTGTTTTTT.

V usage is TRBV7-2 and J usage is TRBJ2-3; 13 positions agree with TRBD2. The CDR3 consists of 18 residues. CDR1 is SGHTA and CDR2 is FQGNSA in the germline V gene. The V gene end was trimmed by 5 bases and the J gene end by 0 bases; junction bases not matched to a gene: 8. The CDR3 DNA is TGTGCCAGCAGCCGTACTAGCGGGAGGGGAGCGAGCACAGATACGCAGTATTTT. This gives the protein CASSRTSGRGASTDTQYF.